This note documents a single T cell receptor (beta chain) sequence. Germline-derived CDR1 and CDR2 are DFQATT and SNEGSKA (reference sequence). The CDR3 extends over 10 amino acids. V was clipped by 5 bases and J by 9 bases, with 8 bases between them. Clones were read by immunoSEQ multiplex PCR, and TCRdb kept only the in-frame ones, dropping some. The repertoire holds about 82,000 clones, with roughly 93% as singletons. The sample comes from a study of control samples from healthy donors and cancer patients. The sequenced material came from blood. The chain carries TRBV20-1 and TRBJ2-1; no definite D call. The sequence was obtained from a woman aged 18-29 years in good health. The CDR3 sequence is CSAPFREQFF. CDR3 bases: TGCAGTGCTCCTTTTCGTGAGCAGTTCTTC.